These T cell receptor beta chains were read from a single sample in a study of T cell responses to AZD1222 COVID-19 vaccine. The assay was immunoSEQ multiplex PCR, and TCRdb's table has in-frame clones only and misses some. The sample lists tens of thousands of clones, 80% occurring once. The material was peripheral blood, obtained on day 0 of AZD1222 vaccination. The receptors come from an adult in good health. Both conserved end residues are part of each CDR3. D genes are given only for firm matches. Size is stated for part of the rows, as once, few or many counts, or as a class when the clone is expanded.

j_call d_call cdr3_length clone_size v_call cdr3_nt cdr3_aa
TRBJ1-2 . 15 . TRBV7-2 TGTGCCAGCAGCTTAATGGGTAGGCAGCAAGGTGGCTACACCTTC CASSLMGRQQGGYTF
TRBJ1-4 . 15 . TRBV5-1 TGCGCCAGCAGCTCCTCAGGGGCAACTAATGAAAAACTGTTTTTT CASSSSGATNEKLFF
TRBJ1-4 . 13 . TRBV10-3 TGTGCCATCAGTGGTTCGGGAAATGAAAAACTGTTTTTT CAISGSGNEKLFF
TRBJ2-7 . 14 . TRBV11-2 TGTGCCAGCAGCACAGGGGCGGGGACCTACGAGCAGTACTTC CASSTGAGTYEQYF
TRBJ2-7 . 15 . TRBV5-6 TGTGCCAGCAGCTTGACCAGGGTCATCGCCTACGAGCAGTACTTC CASSLTRVIAYEQYF
TRBJ2-7 . 13 once TRBV14 TGTGCCAGCAGCCAGGATGCAAGGGGCGAGCAGTACTTC CASSQDARGEQYF
TRBJ1-6 . 14 . TRBV18 TGTGCCAGCTCCAGCGGGGGTCAGGGATCACCCCTCCACTTT CASSSGGQGSPLHF
TRBJ2-1 . 15 . TRBV5-6 TGTGCCAGCATCCGGAGGAGGGGGTCTTCAAATGAGCAGTTCTTC CASIRRRGSSNEQFF
TRBJ2-1 . 11 . TRBV5-6 TGTGCCAGCAGCTTCGGCAATGAGCAGTTCTTC CASSFGNEQFF
TRBJ1-2 . 15 . TRBV19 TGTGCCAGTACTCCCGCCCGTTCGTCTAACTATGGCTACACCTTC CASTPARSSNYGYTF
TRBJ1-2 . 13 . TRBV7-9 TGTGCCAGCAGCCCAACAGGAGCTTATGGCTACACCTTC CASSPTGAYGYTF
TRBJ2-7 . 15 . TRBV7-9 TGTGCCAGCAGCCCAAGGCAGGGGTTCACCTACGAGCAGTACTTC CASSPRQGFTYEQYF
TRBJ1-4 . 15 . TRBV28 TGTGCCAGCAGTTTTCCGGACAGCTTAAGAGAAAAACTGTTTTTT CASSFPDSLREKLFF
TRBJ1-2 . 16 . TRBV5-1 TGCGCCAGCAGTGCTGTCCCTGGGGGGCTTGACTATGGCTACACCTTC CASSAVPGGLDYGYTF
TRBJ1-5 . 13 few TRBV7-2 TGTGCCAGCGGTTCGGGGGGCAATCAGCCCCAGCATTTT CASGSGGNQPQHF
TRBJ2-5 TRBD2 15 once TRBV11-2 TGTGCCAGCAGCGCAGGGACTAGCGGGAGGGAGACCCAGTACTTC CASSAGTSGRETQYF
TRBJ1-1 TRBD1 14 . TRBV7-2 TGTGCCAGCAGGACGGACAGGGCGTCGACTGAAGCTTTCTTT CASRTDRASTEAFF